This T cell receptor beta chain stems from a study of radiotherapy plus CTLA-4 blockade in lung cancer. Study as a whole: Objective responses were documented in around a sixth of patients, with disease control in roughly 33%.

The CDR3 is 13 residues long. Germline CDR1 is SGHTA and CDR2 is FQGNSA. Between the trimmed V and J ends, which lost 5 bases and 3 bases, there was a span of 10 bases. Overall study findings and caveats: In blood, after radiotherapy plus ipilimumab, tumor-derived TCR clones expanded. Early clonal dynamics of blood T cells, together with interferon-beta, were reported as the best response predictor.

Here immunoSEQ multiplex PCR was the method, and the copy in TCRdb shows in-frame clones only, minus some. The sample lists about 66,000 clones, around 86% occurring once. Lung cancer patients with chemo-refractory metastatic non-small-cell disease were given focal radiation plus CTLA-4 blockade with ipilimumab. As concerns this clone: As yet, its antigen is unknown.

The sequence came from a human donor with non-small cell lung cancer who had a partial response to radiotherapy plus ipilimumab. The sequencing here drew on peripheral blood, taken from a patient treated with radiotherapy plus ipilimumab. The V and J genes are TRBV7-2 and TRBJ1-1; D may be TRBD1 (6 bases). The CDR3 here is CASSIQGYTEAFF. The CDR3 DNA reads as TGTGCCAGCAGCATACAGGGTTACACTGAAGCTTTCTTT.